The text below deals with one T cell receptor beta chain. The specificity of this receptor is unknown. No quality values exist for individual bases; no much larger clone is one base distant. As encoded in the germline V gene, CDR1 is MNHEY while CDR2 is SVGAGI. Its CDR3 holds 15 amino acids, cysteine through phenylalanine. The only DNA kept is the CDR3, 45 bases in frame from the first base. V and J are trimmed by 2 bases and 5 bases, and the gene matches miss 6 bases of the junction. The immunoSEQ Assay, a bias-controlled multiplex PCR, was used to amplify TCRbeta CDR3 regions from genomic DNA. On the authors' methods: Nucleated cell counts per sample were estimated from amplification of reference gene primers within the assay. To quantify the absolute abundance of each unique TCRbeta CDR3 rearrangement, sequence reads were collapsed and filtered. For each sample, productive Simpson clonality was calculated as the square root of Simpson's diversity index across productive rearrangements. TCRdb obtained this table from immuneACCESS and retained in-frame rearrangements with V and J assigned. These tables miss some clones; where compared with another copy, unresolved V genes account for less than half of the shortfall, and the remainder is unexplained. V and J calls and clone size are copied from that table; D and trimming were computed from the DNA. In all, the sample holds over 150,000 clones, and just over 85% of those were seen once. Clones ranked in the top ten supply roughly 7% of the sample.

Whole blood was collected in K2EDTA tubes by collaborating institutions according to the institutions' own protocols. For TCRbeta analysis, collaborators shipped samples in one of three forms: frozen whole blood, isolated PBMCs, or DNA extracted from either of those sample types. This sample is drawn from a study of blood T cell repertoires in COVID-19 (dated by TCRdb to 2018 to 2021). General notes on the study: The collaborator samples originated in the United States, Italy and Spain and spanned the acute and convalescent phases of COVID-19. Samples came from the ongoing ImmuneRACE study (first 160 participants) plus 1,254 subjects from 6 global collaborators. Where available, HLA class I and class II types were taken from metadata supplied by the sample provider and were not determined by assay-based typing. The repertoires were made available in a free public database intended to serve as a resource for research on the immune response to SARS-CoV-2. Deeply sampled blood TCRbeta repertoires from subjects exposed to, actively infected with, or recovered from COVID-19 were included in the dataset. Nearly every sample came with metadata listing a de-identified subject ID, COVID-19 status, age in years and sex. The prospective study material was composed of cDNA or gDNA derived from T cells, B-cell-depleted T cells, or PBMCs.

Broad study findings and their caveats: How much clinical and demographic metadata was included differed by source and by participant, and the metadata was provided uncurated.

The clonotype originates from a man aged 50-59 years with active or convalescent COVID-19. Sequenced input: peripheral blood. The receptor chain draws on TRBV6-5 and TRBJ2-4; 7 bases in between match TRBD1. CDR3 region: CASSYQDRNQNIQYF. The nucleotides read TGTGCCAGCAGTTACCAGGACAGGAACCAAAACATTCAGTACTTC.